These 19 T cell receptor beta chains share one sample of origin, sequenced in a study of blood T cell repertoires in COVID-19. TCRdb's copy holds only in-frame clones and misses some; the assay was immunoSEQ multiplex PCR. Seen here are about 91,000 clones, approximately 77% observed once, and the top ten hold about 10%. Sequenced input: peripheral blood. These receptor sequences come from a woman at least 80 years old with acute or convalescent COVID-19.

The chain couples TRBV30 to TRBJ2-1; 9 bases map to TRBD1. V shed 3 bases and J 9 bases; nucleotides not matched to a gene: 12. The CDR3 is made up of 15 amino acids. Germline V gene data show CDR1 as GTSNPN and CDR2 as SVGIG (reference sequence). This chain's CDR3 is CAWSIRDRVLGEQFF. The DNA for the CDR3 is TGTGCCTGGAGCATCCGGGACAGGGTTTTGGGTGAGCAGTTCTTC.

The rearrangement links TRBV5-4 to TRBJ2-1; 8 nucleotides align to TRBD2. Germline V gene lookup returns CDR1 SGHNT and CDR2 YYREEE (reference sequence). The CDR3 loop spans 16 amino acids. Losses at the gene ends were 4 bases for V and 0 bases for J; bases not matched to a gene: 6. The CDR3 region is CASSKSSGNSYNEQFF. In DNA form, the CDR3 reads TGTGCCAGCAGCAAAAGTAGCGGGAACTCCTACAATGAGCAGTTCTTC.

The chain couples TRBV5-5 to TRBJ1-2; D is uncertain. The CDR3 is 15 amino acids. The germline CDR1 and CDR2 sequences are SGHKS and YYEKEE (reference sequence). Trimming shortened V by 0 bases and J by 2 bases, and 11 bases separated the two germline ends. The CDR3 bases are TGTGCCAGCAGCTTGGGGGCCAGCCAAAACTATGGCTACACCTTC. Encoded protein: CASSLGASQNYGYTF. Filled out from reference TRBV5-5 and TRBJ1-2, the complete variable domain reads DAGVTQSPTHLIKTRGQQVTLRCSPISGHKSVSWYQQVLGQGPQFIFQYYEKEERGRGNFPDRFSARQFPNYSSELNVNALLLGDSALYLCASSLGASQNYGYTFGSGTRLTVV.

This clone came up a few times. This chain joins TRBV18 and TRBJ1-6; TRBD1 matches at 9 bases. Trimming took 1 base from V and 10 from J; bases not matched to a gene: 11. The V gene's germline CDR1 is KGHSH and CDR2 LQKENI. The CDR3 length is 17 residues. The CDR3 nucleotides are TGTGCCAGCTCACCACTTGGACAGGGGTTGATGGGCTCACCCCTCCACTTT. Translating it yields CASSPLGQGLMGSPLHF. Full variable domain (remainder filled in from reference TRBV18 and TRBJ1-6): NAGVMQNPRHLVRRRGQEARLRCSPMKGHSHVYWYRQLPEEGLKFMVYLQKENIIDESGMPKERFSAEFPKEGPSILRIQQVVRGDSAAYFCASSPLGQGLMGSPLHFGNGTRLTVT.

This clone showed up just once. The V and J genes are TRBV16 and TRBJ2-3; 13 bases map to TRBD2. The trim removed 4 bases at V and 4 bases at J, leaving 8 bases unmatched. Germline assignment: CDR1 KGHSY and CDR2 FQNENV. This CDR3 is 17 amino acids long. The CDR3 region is CASSRTAGTSGADTQYF. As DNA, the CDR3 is TGTGCCAGCAGCCGGACCGCGGGGACTAGCGGGGCAGATACGCAGTATTTT.

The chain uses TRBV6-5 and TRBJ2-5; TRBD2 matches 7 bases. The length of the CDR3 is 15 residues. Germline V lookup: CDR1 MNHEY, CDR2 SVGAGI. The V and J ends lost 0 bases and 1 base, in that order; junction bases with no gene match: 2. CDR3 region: CASSYSWGGQETQYF. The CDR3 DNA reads TGTGCCAGCAGTTACTCATGGGGGGGCCAAGAGACCCAGTACTTC.

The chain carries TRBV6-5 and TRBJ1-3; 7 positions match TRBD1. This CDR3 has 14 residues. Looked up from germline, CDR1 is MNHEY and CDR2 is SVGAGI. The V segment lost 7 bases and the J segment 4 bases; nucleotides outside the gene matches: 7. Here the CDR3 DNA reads TGTGCCAGCACCAGGGGGGTGTCGGGAAACACCATATATTTT. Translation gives CASTRGVSGNTIYF.

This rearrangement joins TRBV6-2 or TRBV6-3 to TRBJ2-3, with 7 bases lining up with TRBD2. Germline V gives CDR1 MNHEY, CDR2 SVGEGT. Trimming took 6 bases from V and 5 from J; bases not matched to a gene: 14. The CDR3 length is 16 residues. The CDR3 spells CASSHGGGLVVDTQYF. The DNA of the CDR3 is TGTGCCAGCAGCCACGGCGGGGGTTTAGTGGTAGATACGCAGTATTTT.

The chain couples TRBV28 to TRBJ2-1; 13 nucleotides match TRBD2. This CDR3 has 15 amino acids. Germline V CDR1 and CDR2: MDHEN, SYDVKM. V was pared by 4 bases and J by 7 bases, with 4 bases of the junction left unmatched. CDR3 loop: CASSSGLAGRNEQFF. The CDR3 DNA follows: TGTGCCAGCAGTTCGGGACTAGCGGGAAGGAATGAGCAGTTCTTC. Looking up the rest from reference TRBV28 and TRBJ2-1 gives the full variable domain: DVKVTQSSRYLVKRTGEKVFLECVQDMDHENMFWYRQDPGLGLRLIYFSYDVKMKEKGDIPEGYSVSREKKERFSLILESASTNQTSMYLCASSSGLAGRNEQFFGPGTRLTVL.

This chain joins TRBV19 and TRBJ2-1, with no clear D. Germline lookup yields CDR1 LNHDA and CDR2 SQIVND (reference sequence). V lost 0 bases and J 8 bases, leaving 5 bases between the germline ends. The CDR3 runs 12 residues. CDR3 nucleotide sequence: TGTGCCAGTAGTATAGATCACTATGAGCAGTTCTTC. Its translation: CASSIDHYEQFF.

The CDR3 bases are TGTGCCAGCAGCCAGGGACTGCGGTATGGCTACACCTTC. Amino acid sequence: CASSQGLRYGYTF. This chain links TRBV6-2 or TRBV6-3 with TRBJ1-2; TRBD1 is a possible D gene (5 bases). Per germline, CDR1 MNHEY and CDR2 SVGEGT. The CDR3 is 13 amino acids. V gave up 6 bases and J gave up 5 bases, with 13 bases separating them.

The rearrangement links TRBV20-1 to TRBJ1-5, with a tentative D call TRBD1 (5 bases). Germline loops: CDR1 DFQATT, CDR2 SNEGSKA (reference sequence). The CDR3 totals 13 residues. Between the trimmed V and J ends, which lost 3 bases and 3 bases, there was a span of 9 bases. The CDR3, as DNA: TGCAGTGCTAGTGGGGGGGTCAATCAGCCCCAGCATTTT. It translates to CSASGGVNQPQHF.

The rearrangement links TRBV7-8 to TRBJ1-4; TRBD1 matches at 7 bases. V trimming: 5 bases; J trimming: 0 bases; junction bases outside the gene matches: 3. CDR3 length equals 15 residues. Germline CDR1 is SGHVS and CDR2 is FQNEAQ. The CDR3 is CASSNTGATNEKLFF. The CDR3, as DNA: TGTGCCAGCAGCAATACAGGGGCAACTAATGAAAAACTGTTTTTT.

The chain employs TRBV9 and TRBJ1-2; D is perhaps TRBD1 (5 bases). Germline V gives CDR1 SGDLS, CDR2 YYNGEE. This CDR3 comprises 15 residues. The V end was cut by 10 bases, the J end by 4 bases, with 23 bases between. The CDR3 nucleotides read TGTGCCCCCGGCGATGGGGCAGGCAAACGCTATGGCTACACCTTC. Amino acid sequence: CAPGDGAGKRYGYTF.

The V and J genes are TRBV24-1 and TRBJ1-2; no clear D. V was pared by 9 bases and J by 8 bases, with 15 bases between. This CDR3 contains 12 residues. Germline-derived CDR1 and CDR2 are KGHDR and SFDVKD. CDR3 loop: CATRGNGFGYTF. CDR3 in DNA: TGTGCCACCCGCGGGAACGGGTTCGGCTACACCTTC.

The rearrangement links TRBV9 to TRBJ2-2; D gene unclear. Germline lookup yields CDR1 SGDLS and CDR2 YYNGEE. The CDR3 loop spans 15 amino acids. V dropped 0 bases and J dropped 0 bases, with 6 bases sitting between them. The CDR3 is CASSVEQPNTGELFF. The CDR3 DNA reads TGTGCCAGCAGCGTAGAACAGCCGAACACCGGGGAGCTGTTTTTT.

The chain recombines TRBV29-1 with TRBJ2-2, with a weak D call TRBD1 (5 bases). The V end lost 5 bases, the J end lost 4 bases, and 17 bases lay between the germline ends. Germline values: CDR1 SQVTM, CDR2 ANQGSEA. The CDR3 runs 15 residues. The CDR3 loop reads CSVSFMGLSTGELFF. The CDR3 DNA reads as TGCAGCGTTAGTTTCATGGGGCTATCCACCGGGGAGCTGTTTTTT.

DNA for the CDR3: TGTGCCAGCAGCCCCGCCGGGAGCTCTGGAAACACCATATATTTT. This sequence encodes CASSPAGSSGNTIYF. This chain links TRBV3-1 (or the pseudogene TRBV3-2) with TRBJ1-3; D not resolved. CDR1 and CDR2 (germline): LGHDT, YNNKEL (reference sequence). This CDR3 contains 15 residues. Trimming took off 4 bases at V and 0 bases at J, with 10 bases between the two ends.

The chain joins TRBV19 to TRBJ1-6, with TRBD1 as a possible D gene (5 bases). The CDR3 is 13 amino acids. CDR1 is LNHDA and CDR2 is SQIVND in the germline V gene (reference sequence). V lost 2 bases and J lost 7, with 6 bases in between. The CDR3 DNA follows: TGTGCCAGTAGTATACAGGGAAATTCACCCCTCCACTTT. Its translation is CASSIQGNSPLHF.